What follows are 26 T cell receptor beta chains derived from one specimen sequenced in a study of cytomegalovirus exposure and HLA in healthy donors. Sequencing was performed with immunoSEQ multiplex PCR; in TCRdb, only in-frame clones are kept and a portion is missing. Here the sample spans more than 150,000 clones, 85% to 90% being singletons. The sequencing input was PBMCs. These receptors were taken from a man younger than 30 in good health and CMV-seronegative.

This clone was seen a few times. The V gene is TRBV2, the J gene TRBJ2-2; a possible D gene is TRBD1 (5 bases). Deletions cut 7 bases from V and 3 bases from J, with 9 bases between. The length of the CDR3 is 13 residues. Germline V gene sequence: CDR1 SNHLY, CDR2 FYNNEI. The chain's CDR3 is CASNEQDTGELFF. For the CDR3, the DNA is TGTGCCAGCAACGAACAGGACACCGGGGAGCTGTTTTTT.

This chain joins TRBV15 and TRBJ1-5; D gene uncertain. V was cut by 0 bases and J by 0 bases, with 9 bases left in between. CDR1 and CDR2 (germline): LNHNV, YYDKDF (reference sequence). The CDR3 runs 16 residues. CDR3 protein: CATSRDLSYSNQPQHF. The CDR3 nucleotides are TGTGCCACCAGCAGAGATCTCAGTTATAGCAATCAGCCCCAGCATTTT. Variable domain in full (rest from reference TRBV15 and TRBJ1-5): DAMVIQNPRYQVTQFGKPVTLSCSQTLNHNVMYWYQQKSSQAPKLLFHYYDKDFNNEADTPDNFQSRRPNTSFCFLDIRSPGLGDTAMYLCATSRDLSYSNQPQHFGDGTRLSIL.

V and J are TRBV27 and TRBJ2-2, with D uncertain. The CDR3 totals 12 residues. V lost 3 bases, J lost 5 bases, and 4 bases lay in between. The germline CDR1 and CDR2 sequences are MNHEY and SMNVEV (reference sequence). The CDR3 DNA reads as TGTGCCAGCAGTTTTGTAACCGGGGAGCTGTTTTTT. The encoded protein is CASSFVTGELFF.

The chain joins TRBV6-5 to TRBJ1-5; D unresolved. CDR1 MNHEY and CDR2 SVGAGI come from the germline V gene. CDR3 size: 13 residues. V lost 5 bases, J lost 7 bases, and 12 bases lay in between. The DNA for the CDR3 is TGTGCCAGCAGTCCCAGTATATGGCAGCCCCAGCATTTT. It codes for CASSPSIWQPQHF.

The CDR3 here is CASSLSPMGSTGELFF. CDR3 sequence (DNA): TGTGCCAGCAGTTTATCACCCATGGGGAGTACCGGGGAGCTGTTTTTT. The chain combines TRBV27 with TRBJ2-2; possibly TRBD2 for D (5 bases). With 0 bases removed from V and 5 bases from J, the gap between germline ends came to 13 bases. There are 16 residues in the CDR3. Germline loops: CDR1 MNHEY, CDR2 SMNVEV (reference sequence).

The genes are TRBV6-5 and TRBJ2-5; 8 bases line up with TRBD2. Unmatched junction bases numbered 4, after V lost 6 bases and J lost 1 base. Germline-derived CDR1 and CDR2 are MNHEY and SVGAGI. The CDR3 runs 14 residues. CDR3 sequence: CASSQSGGQETQYF. The CDR3 bases are TGTGCCAGCAGCCAGAGCGGGGGCCAAGAGACCCAGTACTTC.

The chain has TRBV18 and TRBJ1-5, with D possibly being TRBD1 (6 bases). Per germline, CDR1 KGHSH and CDR2 LQKENI. V lost 3 bases, J lost 6 bases, and 12 bases lay in between. The CDR3 is 14 residues long. CDR3: CASSPAGARQPQHF. The CDR3 DNA is TGTGCCAGCTCACCGGCAGGGGCACGTCAGCCCCAGCATTTT.

This clone was seen a single time. The rearrangement links TRBV6-1 to TRBJ1-1; D gene unclear. The CDR3 contains 14 residues. Germline V lookup: CDR1 MNHNS, CDR2 SASEGT. V gave up 6 bases and J gave up 1 base, with 12 bases separating them. CDR3 sequence reads: CASSYDKANTEAFF. CDR3 sequence (DNA): TGTGCCAGCAGCTATGACAAGGCGAACACTGAAGCTTTCTTT.

This chain joins TRBV4-1 and TRBJ2-7; no clear D. The CDR3 has 13 residues. CDR1 is MGHRA, CDR2 YSYEKL, per germline. The V end was cut by 1 base, the J end by 3 bases, with 7 bases between. For the CDR3, the DNA is TGCGCCAGCAGCCAAGGACTTGACTACGAGCAGTACGTC. As protein: CASSQGLDYEQYV.

The chain is built from TRBV7-6 and TRBJ2-5, with D tentatively TRBD2 (6 bases). The CDR3 length is 15 residues. Germline CDR1 reads SGHVS; CDR2 reads FNYEAQ. With 5 bases removed from V and 0 bases from J, the gap between germline ends came to 13 bases. The CDR3 reads CASSTRLGNQETQYF. CDR3 coding DNA: TGTGCCAGCAGCACCAGACTAGGGAACCAAGAGACCCAGTACTTC.

The chain carries TRBV4-1 and TRBJ2-5, with 16 nucleotides matching TRBD2. Germline assignment: CDR1 MGHRA and CDR2 YSYEKL. V lost 0 bases, J lost 3 bases, and 4 bases stayed unmatched. The CDR3 loop spans 18 amino acids. The CDR3 nucleotides read TGCGCCAGCAGCCAAGAGGGACTAGCGGGGGGGATAAAAGAGACCCAGTACTTC. Translation: CASSQEGLAGGIKETQYF.

This sequence joins TRBV28 and TRBJ1-5; D perhaps matches TRBD1 (6 bases). Germline V gives CDR1 MDHEN, CDR2 SYDVKM. The CDR3 is 17 amino acids. V lost 5 bases to trimming and J lost 5 bases, with 22 bases between them. CDR3 DNA: TGTGCCAGCAGTCATACAGGGAGGGAACATCTTCATCAGCCCCAGCATTTT. It encodes CASSHTGREHLHQPQHF.

This clone was observed once. The chain joins TRBV4-1 to TRBJ2-3; 8 bases map to TRBD2. V gave up 2 bases and J gave up 4 bases; unmatched junction bases: 11. The CDR3 contains 17 residues. CDR1 is MGHRA, CDR2 YSYEKL, per germline. CDR3 residues: CASSQIPRRGRSDTQYF. In nucleotides, the CDR3 is TGCGCCAGCAGCCAAATACCCCGGCGCGGGAGGTCAGATACGCAGTATTTT.

Details on this clone: Distinct nucleotide sequences in the sample also encode this CDR3. The V call is TRBV6-5, the J call TRBJ1-5; perhaps TRBD1 as D (6 bases). There are 13 residues in the CDR3. With 0 bases removed from V and 7 bases from J, the gap between germline ends came to 7 bases. CDR1 MNHEY and CDR2 SVGAGI come from the germline V gene. The CDR3 reads CASSYSRGQPQHF. CDR3 bases: TGTGCCAGCAGTTACTCGAGGGGGCAGCCCCAGCATTTT.

V and J are TRBV7-6 and TRBJ1-1; weak D call: TRBD1 (5 bases). CDR3 length: 16 amino acids. Germline loops: CDR1 SGHVS, CDR2 FNYEAQ. The germline V and J ends were trimmed by 0 bases and 1 base, with 12 bases remaining between them. The CDR3 coding sequence is TGTGCCAGCAGCTTAGCAGGAGGGACGAAGAACACTGAAGCTTTCTTT. This translates into CASSLAGGTKNTEAFF.

The CDR3 nucleotides read TGTGCCAGCAGTTACCGCCGGACTCTGATAGAAGAGACCCAGTACTTC. It encodes CASSYRRTLIEETQYF. V gene TRBV7-8 combines with J gene TRBJ2-5; D is perhaps TRBD2 (5 bases). From germline, CDR1 is SGHVS and CDR2 FQNEAQ. V shed 6 bases and J shed 3 bases, with 20 bases lying between them. This CDR3 spans 16 amino acids.

J is TRBJ1-6 and V is TRBV18, with 10 bases matching TRBD1. Losses at the gene ends were 4 bases for V and 10 bases for J; bases not matched to a gene: 13. CDR3 length: 17 amino acids. CDR1 KGHSH and CDR2 LQKENI come from the germline V gene. The CDR3 DNA reads TGTGCCAGCTCACGTTCCGGGACAGGGGCTTTAGAGTCACCCCTCCACTTT. It translates to CASSRSGTGALESPLHF. Complete variable domain (other parts from reference TRBV18 and TRBJ1-6): NAGVMQNPRHLVRRRGQEARLRCSPMKGHSHVYWYRQLPEEGLKFMVYLQKENIIDESGMPKERFSAEFPKEGPSILRIQQVVRGDSAAYFCASSRSGTGALESPLHFGNGTRLTVT.

The chain employs TRBV5-4 and TRBJ1-4, with a possible D match to TRBD1 (6 bases). Trimming pared 4 bases from V and 8 bases from J, leaving 18 bases between. The CDR3 length is 15 residues. Germline CDR1 reads SGHNT; CDR2 reads YYREEE (reference sequence). The CDR3 region has the DNA TGTGCCAGCAGCCGGGCGACAGGAGCAGGAGAAAAACTGTTTTTT. It specifies CASSRATGAGEKLFF.

The CDR3 DNA follows: TGCGCCAGCAGTGAGTCTCGGTTACAAGAGACCCAGTACTTC. Translation gives CASSESRLQETQYF. The genes are TRBV10-1 and TRBJ2-5; D is uncertain. This CDR3 contains 14 residues. V lost 0 bases, J lost 2 bases, and 7 bases lay in between. Germline V gene lookup returns CDR1 WNHNN and CDR2 SYGVQD (reference sequence).

The chain couples TRBV5-1 to TRBJ1-2, with TRBD1 identical over 7 bases. Germline CDR1 reads SGHRS; CDR2 reads YFSETQ. The junction had 4 bases not matched to a gene; V was cut back by 4 bases and J by 4 bases. This CDR3 comprises 13 residues. The CDR3 region has the DNA TGCGCCAGCAGCGAACAGGGGATCTATGGCTACACCTTC. This codes for CASSEQGIYGYTF.

CDR3: CASSRAGGEPYNEQFF. Here the CDR3 DNA reads TGTGCCAGTAGTAGGGCCGGAGGGGAACCCTACAATGAGCAGTTCTTC. The J gene is TRBJ2-1, the V gene TRBV19, with a possible D match to TRBD2 (6 bases). The CDR3 totals 16 residues. Germline V CDR1 and CDR2: LNHDA, SQIVND (reference sequence). The V end lost 4 bases, the J end lost 2 bases, and 15 bases lay between the germline ends.

This chain connects TRBV11-2 to TRBJ2-1; TRBD2 aligns across 8 bases. Germline assignment: CDR1 SGHAT and CDR2 FQNNGV. The CDR3 consists of 15 residues. After removal of 3 bases from V and 5 bases from J, the junction contained 6 bases not matched to a gene. CDR3 region: CASSFQREQHNEQFF. DNA for the CDR3: TGTGCCAGCAGCTTCCAGCGGGAGCAGCACAATGAGCAGTTCTTC.

Only one count was recorded for this clone. The gene calls are TRBV29-1 and TRBJ2-3; possibly TRBD2 for D (6 bases). Trimming stripped 4 bases from V and 4 bases from J, with 12 bases between. The CDR3 totals 13 residues. The germline gives CDR1 SQVTM, CDR2 ANQGSEA. The CDR3 loop is CSVAGTFADTQYF. CDR3 DNA: TGCAGCGTTGCGGGGACTTTTGCAGATACGCAGTATTTT.

The chain uses TRBV15 and TRBJ2-3; a weak D match, TRBD1 (5 bases). V was clipped by 0 bases and J by 1 base, with 14 bases between them. CDR1 is LNHNV, CDR2 YYDKDF, per germline (reference sequence). The CDR3 has 17 residues. CDR3 residues: CATSREGQGHGTDTQYF. Here the CDR3 DNA reads TGTGCCACCAGCAGAGAAGGGCAGGGTCACGGCACAGATACGCAGTATTTT.

This clone was picked up one time. The rearrangement links TRBV6-1 to TRBJ1-2; D unresolved. The CDR3 is made up of 11 amino acids. V lost 2 bases and J lost 13, with 11 bases in between. CDR1 and CDR2 (germline): MNHNS, SASEGT. This chain's CDR3 is CASSEQVLSTF. The CDR3 nucleotides read TGTGCCAGCAGTGAACAGGTGTTAAGCACCTTC.

The chain links TRBV19 to TRBJ2-7, with 8 bases that match TRBD1. The CDR3 spans 15 residues. Germline V gene data show CDR1 as LNHDA and CDR2 as SQIVND (reference sequence). J gave up 0 bases and V 4 bases, and 5 bases lay outside the gene matches. The CDR3, as DNA: TGTGCCAGTAGTACCCGGGACAGGAGCTCCTACGAGCAGTACTTC. Its translation: CASSTRDRSSYEQYF.